The TCR beta chain under discussion was sequenced for a study of cytomegalovirus exposure and HLA in healthy donors. Whole-study context: In a later analysis, the roughly 120 validation repertoires were reported to have used the same platform as the approximately 700 first-cohort repertoires. The study's findings and limits: In a later analysis, first-cohort TCR clusters were found to tend to co-occur in the roughly 120 validation repertoires.

To note about this clone: Its cognate antigen is unknown.

Sequencing used immunoSEQ multiplex PCR; TCRdb keeps in-frame clones, though not all of them. This repertoire shows about 160,000 clones, about nine tenths found once; its top ten account for 10%. The V end was cut by 2 bases, the J end by 2 bases, with 10 bases between. CDR3 length equals 14 residues. Germline V gives CDR1 ENHRY, CDR2 SYGVKD. Sequenced sample: PBMCs. The chain has TRBV10-3 and TRBJ2-7; D gene uncertain. The sequence was collected from a woman aged 18-30 years in good health and CMV-seropositive. Here the CDR3 DNA reads TGTGCCATCAGTGAGACTGGCGGAGCCTACGAGCAGTACTTC. As protein: CAISETGGAYEQYF.